These T cell receptor beta chains were read from a single sample in a study of T-cell memory formation after mild COVID-19. TCRdb itself ran the 5' RACE reads through MiXCR, one entry per CDR3 protein. The sample holds 35,000 to 50,000 distinct CDR3 sequences, less than 8% seen once. The sequenced material came from PBMCs or a T cell subset sorted from them (not recorded which). Source of these receptors: an adult who had mild COVID-19 (a few samples of this study predate the infection). Cell type and time point are not known. CDR3s include the opening cysteine and the closing phenylalanine or tryptophan. D genes are given only for firm matches. Clone sizes are given selectively: once, few, many, or a class where the clone is expanded.

few	.	TRBV6-4	TRBJ1-1	CAERGRGTEAFF	TGTGCCGAGAGGGGGAGGGGGACTGAAGCTTTCTTT
few	.	TRBV13	TRBJ2-7	CASSLAQREQYF	TGTGCCAGCAGCTTAGCACAGCGGGAGCAGTACTTC
few	.	TRBV7-9	TRBJ1-2	CASSLVNYGYTF	TGTGCCAGCAGCTTAGTTAACTATGGCTACACCTTC
.	TRBD2	TRBV20-1	TRBJ2-7	CSARDPSGVLYEQYF	TGCAGTGCTAGAGATCCTAGCGGGGTTCTATACGAGCAGTACTTC
many	TRBD2	TRBV24-1	TRBJ2-7	CATSDLRPTQPGLVHYEQYF	TGTGCCACCAGTGATTTGCGGCCCACCCAACCGGGACTAGTCCACTACGAGCAGTACTTC
medium-sized	TRBD1	TRBV5-1	TRBJ2-1	CASSRLIPSSGGRDNEQFF	TGCGCCAGCAGCCGTCTCATTCCTTCGTCAGGGGGCCGAGACAATGAGCAGTTCTTC
few	.	TRBV30	TRBJ1-4	CAWSARVGLEKLFF	TGTGCCTGGAGTGCCAGGGTAGGGCTTGAAAAACTGTTTTTT
many	TRBD1	TRBV7-3	TRBJ2-3	CASSFIRDRGRTDTQYF	TGTGCCAGCAGCTTTATAAGGGACAGGGGGCGAACAGATACGCAGTATTTT
many	.	TRBV5-1	TRBJ2-1	CASSLDAIEQFF	TGCGCCAGCAGCTTGGACGCCATTGAGCAGTTCTTC
many	.	TRBV20-1	TRBJ2-2	CSAKRMAAGELFF	TGCAGTGCTAAGAGGATGGCAGCCGGGGAGCTGTTTTTT
few	.	TRBV20-1	TRBJ2-1	CSATPPLGVYNEQFF	TGCAGTGCTACCCCACCCCTCGGGGTCTACAATGAGCAGTTCTTC
.	.	TRBV20-1	TRBJ2-2	CSASDLTHTGELFF	TGCAGTGCTTCGGACCTTACCCACACCGGGGAGCTGTTTTTT
.	.	TRBV9	TRBJ2-5	CASSGGGPGETQYF	TGTGCCAGCAGCGGTGGAGGGCCGGGAGAGACCCAGTACTTC
medium-sized	.	TRBV12-3/TRBV12-4	TRBJ2-5	CASSWDQETQYF	TGTGCCAGCAGTTGGGACCAAGAGACCCAGTACTTC
few	.	TRBV11-1	TRBJ2-3	CASSRMYGTHTDTQYF	TGTGCCAGCAGCCGTATGTACGGGACCCACACAGATACGCAGTATTTT
.	.	TRBV30	TRBJ1-5	CAWSVGDSNQPQHF	TGTGCCTGGAGTGTGGGTGATAGCAATCAGCCCCAGCATTTT
.	.	TRBV12-3/TRBV12-4	TRBJ2-5	CASSLVEGASRKTQYF	TGTGCCAGCAGTTTAGTGGAGGGGGCGAGTAGGAAGACCCAGTACTTC
few	.	TRBV10-3	TRBJ2-3	CAISESGTDTQYF	TGTGCCATCAGTGAGTCCGGCACAGATACGCAGTATTTT
.	TRBD1	TRBV3-1	TRBJ2-1	CASSPRGQGRSEQFF	TGTGCCAGCAGCCCTAGGGGACAGGGTCGGAGTGAGCAGTTCTTC
.	.	TRBV7-6	TRBJ1-4	CASRRRGDGEEKLFF	TGTGCCAGCAGGAGACGCGGGGACGGGGAGGAAAAACTGTTTTTT
.	.	TRBV3-1	TRBJ1-1	CASSQAGSGVDTEAFF	TGTGCCAGCAGCCAAGCGGGGTCGGGAGTGGACACTGAAGCTTTCTTT
few	TRBD1	TRBV7-2	TRBJ1-5	CASSLRPGQGSSSNQPQHF	TGTGCCAGCAGCTTACGACCGGGACAGGGGTCTTCAAGCAATCAGCCCCAGCATTTT
.	.	TRBV9	TRBJ1-1	CASSVGGPEAFF	TGTGCCAGCAGCGTAGGCGGACCCGAAGCTTTCTTT
many	TRBD1	TRBV7-9	TRBJ1-4	CASSPSLRGGEKLFF	TGTGCCAGCAGCCCTAGTTTACGAGGGGGCGAAAAACTGTTTTTT
many	.	TRBV18	TRBJ2-3	CASSLNKGSTDTQYF	TGTGCCAGCTCGCTAAACAAGGGCAGCACAGATACGCAGTATTTT
many	TRBD1	TRBV20-1	TRBJ2-1	CSAEGQGAYNEQFF	TGCAGTGCGGAGGGACAGGGTGCGTACAATGAGCAGTTCTTC
many	.	TRBV7-2	TRBJ2-1	CASSLAYEQFF	TGTGCCAGCAGCTTAGCCTATGAGCAGTTCTTC
many	.	TRBV5-6	TRBJ2-2	CASSPDWNLNTGELFF	TGTGCCAGCAGCCCTGACTGGAACTTGAACACCGGGGAGCTGTTTTTT